The 13 T cell receptor beta chains below come from one sample, sequenced in a study of T cell responses to AZD1222 COVID-19 vaccine. Only in-frame clones appear in the TCRdb table, and some are missing; sequencing was by immunoSEQ multiplex PCR. Of 90,000 to 120,000 clones in the sample, more than 90% were seen once. The material was peripheral blood, obtained on day 0 of AZD1222 vaccination. The receptor set was obtained from an adult in good health.

The rearrangement uses TRBV6-5 and TRBJ1-6, with a weak D call TRBD1 (5 bases). The germline V gene encodes CDR1 MNHEY and CDR2 SVGAGI. Trimming shortened V by 6 bases and J by 5 bases, and 11 bases separated the two germline ends. This CDR3 is 14 amino acids long. CDR3 amino acids: CASSPWGNNSPLHF. CDR3 nucleotides: TGTGCCAGCAGCCCCTGGGGGAATAATTCACCCCTCCACTTT.

The chain carries TRBV11-3 and TRBJ2-2; 8 bases are shared with TRBD2. There are 15 residues in the CDR3. Germline V CDR1 and CDR2: SGHNT, YENEEA. V lost 5 bases to trimming and J lost 2 bases; unmatched junction nucleotides: 4. CDR3 sequence reads: CASSRGLANTGELFF. The CDR3 DNA sequence: TGTGCCAGCAGCCGCGGACTAGCAAACACCGGGGAGCTGTTTTTT.

This rearrangement joins TRBV14 to TRBJ1-6, with D possibly TRBD1 on 5 matching bases. This CDR3 contains 16 residues. V shed 1 base and J shed 9 bases, with 16 bases lying between them. CDR1 is SGHDN and CDR2 is FVKESK in the germline V gene. CDR3 region: CASSQGGGGTSSPLHF. The DNA of the CDR3 is TGTGCCAGCAGCCAAGGTGGTGGGGGGACCAGTTCACCCCTCCACTTT.

CDR3 DNA: TGCGCCAGCAGCTTCAACAAGAACACTGAAGCTTTCTTT. Protein sequence: CASSFNKNTEAFF. V usage is TRBV5-1 and J usage is TRBJ1-1, with D unresolved. This CDR3 is 13 amino acids long. Trimming pared 2 bases from V and 1 base from J, leaving 6 bases between. CDR1 SGHRS and CDR2 YFSETQ come from the germline V gene. The full variable domain, in which reference TRBV5-1 and TRBJ1-1 provide the parts outside the CDR3, is KAGVTQTPRYLIKTRGQQVTLSCSPISGHRSVSWYQQTPGQGLQFLFEYFSETQRNKGNFPGRFSGRQFSNSRSEMNVSTLELGDSALYLCASSFNKNTEAFFGQGTRLTVV.

The rearrangement uses TRBV7-2 and TRBJ2-5; D remains ambiguous. Germline V gives CDR1 SGHTA, CDR2 FQGNSA. Trimming shortened V by 1 base and J by 5 bases, and 11 bases separated the two germline ends. The CDR3 consists of 14 residues. CDR3 coding DNA: TGTGCCAGCAGCTTAGTAATTAACAAGGAGACCCAGTACTTC. Protein sequence: CASSLVINKETQYF.

CDR3 nucleotides: TGTGCCAGTAGTATGGCTAGCGGATACACCGGGGAGCTGTTTTTT. It specifies CASSMASGYTGELFF. The J gene is TRBJ2-2, the V gene TRBV19; 7 bases align to TRBD2. The CDR3 has 15 residues. J was trimmed by 3 bases and V by 3 bases; bases with no gene match: 4. The germline V gene has CDR1 LNHDA and CDR2 SQIVND (reference sequence). Drawing the rest from reference TRBV19 and TRBJ2-2, the complete variable domain is DGGITQSPKYLFRKEGQNVTLSCEQNLNHDAMYWYRQDPGQGLRLIYYSQIVNDFQKGDIAEGYSVSREKKESFPLTVTSAQKNPTAFYLCASSMASGYTGELFFGEGSRLTVL.

The rearrangement links TRBV6-5 to TRBJ2-1; D ambiguous. The length of the CDR3 is 15 residues. V gave up 0 bases and J gave up 9 bases, with 15 bases separating them. From germline, CDR1 is MNHEY and CDR2 SVGAGI. The chain's CDR3 is CASSYSGLVISEQFF. The CDR3 DNA follows: TGTGCCAGCAGTTACTCTGGCCTAGTCATCAGTGAGCAGTTCTTC.

This sequence joins TRBV5-8 and TRBJ1-6; 7 nucleotides match TRBD1. Trimming removed 3 bases from V and 3 bases from J; junction bases left unmatched: 6. CDR3 size: 16 residues. Germline CDR1 is SGHTS and CDR2 is YDEGEE. The CDR3 DNA reads TGTGCCAGCAGCTCTGCCGGGACAGTCTATAATTCACCCCTCCACTTT. This codes for CASSSAGTVYNSPLHF.

This clone was counted a single time. The CDR3 spells CASSPSGQGSGANVLTF. In DNA, the CDR3 is TGTGCCAGTAGTCCTTCGGGACAGGGGTCTGGGGCCAACGTCCTGACTTTC. The chain uses TRBV19 and TRBJ2-6, with 10 bases lining up with TRBD1. This CDR3 contains 17 residues. Germline CDR1 reads LNHDA; CDR2 reads SQIVND (reference sequence). V lost 5 bases to trimming and J lost 1 base; unmatched junction nucleotides: 5.

The chain links TRBV27 to TRBJ2-5; D possibly matches TRBD1 or TRBD2 (5 bases each). The CDR3 has 14 amino acids. Per the germline V gene, CDR1 is MNHEY and CDR2 is SMNVEV (reference sequence). V lost 5 bases, J lost 2 bases, and 12 bases lay in between. CDR3: CASSPGTLQETQYF. The CDR3 DNA reads TGTGCCAGCAGTCCCGGGACGCTTCAAGAGACCCAGTACTTC.

The chain joins TRBV9 to TRBJ1-2, with D unclear. V dropped 4 bases and J dropped 8 bases, with 12 bases sitting between them. The CDR3 spans 12 residues. Germline V CDR1 and CDR2: SGDLS, YYNGEE. The CDR3 loop is CASSPGGRGYTF. The CDR3, as DNA: TGTGCCAGCAGCCCGGGAGGGAGGGGCTACACCTTC.

On this clone itself: The junction differs from germline at one of its ends, possibly a read error. The chain couples TRBV2 to TRBJ2-1, with D possibly matching TRBD1 (6 bases). The CDR3 consists of 14 residues. Germline-derived CDR1 and CDR2 are SNHLY and FYNNEI. CDR3 DNA sequence: TGTGCCAGCAGGGAAGGGGGAGACTCCAATGAGCAGTTCTTC. Its translation: CASREGGDSNEQFF.

The chain couples TRBV5-1 to TRBJ2-1; 11 bases agree with TRBD2. Per the germline V gene, CDR1 is SGHRS and CDR2 is YFSETQ. The CDR3 runs 15 residues. The junction had 6 bases not matched to a gene; V was cut back by 3 bases and J by 7 bases. CDR3 in amino acids: CASSSLTSGRNEQFF. The DNA for the CDR3 is TGCGCCAGCAGCTCTCTCACTAGCGGGAGAAATGAGCAGTTCTTC.